Here is one T cell receptor beta chain with its context. Antigen unknown. TCRdb recomputed calls from the 5' RACE reads with MiXCR, one row per CDR3 protein. The sample lists about 800,000 distinct CDR3 sequences, 10% to 15% occurring once. The sample originates from a study of CD8 T cells in ankylosing spondylitis. Study-level points and caveats: Blood from ankylosing spondylitis patients appeared to carry a characteristic roughly 8-variant TCR beta motif. As for the disease-linked clones, they showed a CD8+ phenotype and occurred at relatively low frequencies in peripheral blood.

The CDR3 consists of 15 residues. Germline CDR1 SGHTA, CDR2 FQGNSA. V lost 5 bases to trimming and J lost 0 bases, with 13 bases between them. This TCR derives from a male donor with ankylosing spondylitis. The sample was blood, either unsorted or a sorted T cell fraction (not recorded which). The chain couples TRBV7-2 to TRBJ2-5, with D unclear. The CDR3 sequence is CASSRQTEYQETQYF. The CDR3, as DNA: TGTGCCAGCAGCCGCCAGACCGAATACCAAGAGACCCAGTACTTC.